A single sample is the source of the 15 T cell receptor beta chains below, sequenced in a study of breast tumors, draining lymph nodes, adjacent tissues. TCRdb redid the calling of the multiplex PCR reads with MiXCR, one entry per CDR3 protein. The sample yields fewer than 300,000 distinct CDR3 sequences, around 32% seen once. Breast cancer patients provided tissue from their axillary draining lymph nodes. The material sequenced was axillary lymph node tissue. The receptors originated from a female donor with breast cancer. Some clones in this sample may be carry-over from other donors' samples.

This clonotype was recorded many times. The V gene is TRBV11-3, the J gene TRBJ2-1; 8 nucleotides line up with TRBD1. With 8 bases clipped from V and 3 bases from J, the junction kept 9 bases outside the gene matches. The CDR3 totals 15 residues. The germline V gene encodes CDR1 SGHNT and CDR2 YENEEA. The CDR3 nucleotides are TGTGCCAGCTCCCTAGGACAGGGACTCTACAATGAGCAGTTCTTC. Translating gives CASSLGQGLYNEQFF.

This clonotype was detected many times. The gene calls are TRBV9 and TRBJ2-2; 10 positions match TRBD1. From germline, CDR1 is SGDLS and CDR2 YYNGEE. V was pared by 4 bases and J by 1 base, with 4 bases of the junction left unmatched. CDR3 length equals 16 residues. CDR3 in DNA: TGTGCCAGCAGCCCAAGGGACAGGGGGAACACCGGGGAGCTGTTTTTT. Translating gives CASSPRDRGNTGELFF.

The V gene is TRBV3-1, the J gene TRBJ1-6; 10 bases map to TRBD1. There are 14 residues in the CDR3. Germline assignment: CDR1 LGHDT and CDR2 YNNKEL (reference sequence). Trimming removed 0 bases from V and 13 bases from J; junction bases left unmatched: 3. CDR3 protein: CASSQEGQGWPLHF. The CDR3 nucleotides are TGTGCCAGCAGCCAAGAGGGACAGGGGTGGCCCCTCCACTTT.

As regards this clonotype: One end of the junction is discordant with germline, which a read error may explain. This sequence joins TRBV7-2 and TRBJ2-5, with a possible D match to TRBD1 (6 bases). The CDR3 spans 15 residues. Germline V gene lookup returns CDR1 SGHTA and CDR2 FQGNSA. In nucleotides, the CDR3 is TGTGCCAGCAGCCTAGCAAGTGGGGGCCGAGAGACCCAGTACTTC. This sequence encodes CASSLASGGRETQYF. Using reference TRBV7-2 and TRBJ2-5 for the parts outside the CDR3, the full variable domain is GAGVSQSPSNKVTEKGKDVELRCDPISGHTALYWYRQSLGQGLEFLIYFQGNSAPDKSGLPSDRFSAERTGGSVSTLTIQRTQQEDSAVYLCASSLASGGRETQYFGPGTRLLVL.

This clonotype was counted many times. The chain recombines TRBV20-1 with TRBJ2-5; D tentatively fits TRBD1 or TRBD2 (6 bases each). V was clipped by 6 bases and J by 6 bases, with 20 bases between them. Germline CDR1 DFQATT, CDR2 SNEGSKA (reference sequence). CDR3 length: 14 residues. The CDR3 nucleotides are TGCAGTGCGGAGGGGGGTTCCGATTTACAGACCCAGTACTTC. It specifies CSAEGGSDLQTQYF.

The chain combines TRBV2 with TRBJ1-6; maybe TRBD1 (5 bases). Trimming shortened V by 3 bases and J by 9 bases, and 15 bases separated the two germline ends. This CDR3 has 15 amino acids. Germline V gene data show CDR1 as SNHLY and CDR2 as FYNNEI. CDR3 region: CASSEGVLGSSPLHF. The CDR3 DNA reads TGTGCCAGCAGTGAGGGGGTTCTGGGGAGTTCACCCCTCCACTTT.

This clonotype occurred a few times. This may be a read error: a much more frequent sequence differs by one nucleotide. V is TRBV20-1 and J is TRBJ2-7, with TRBD2 matching over 7 bases. Trimming at V came to 6 bases and at J to 6 bases, leaving 14 bases not matched to a gene. CDR3 length: 14 residues. Germline CDR1 DFQATT, CDR2 SNEGSKA (reference sequence). CDR3 sequence: CSARVGGSNSEQYF. For the CDR3, the DNA is TGCAGTGCCAGGGTCGGCGGGAGTAATTCCGAGCAGTACTTC.

The sample holds many counts of this clonotype. One end of the junction varies from germline; a read error may be responsible. V usage is TRBV7-9 and J usage is TRBJ2-1, with D unclear. The germline gives CDR1 SEHNR, CDR2 FQNEAQ (reference sequence). CDR3 size: 13 residues. CDR3 nucleotides: TGTGCCAGCAGCTCCAGGTCCGCTAATGAACAGTTCTTC. Protein: CASSSRSANEQFF.

This clonotype was recorded at least ten times. The chain employs TRBV15 and TRBJ2-7, with TRBD2 identical over 7 bases. V was clipped by 5 bases and J by 3 bases; unmatched bases: 13. Germline values: CDR1 LNHNV, CDR2 YYDKDF (reference sequence). The CDR3 is made up of 16 amino acids. The CDR3 DNA reads TGTGCCACCAGCGACTTTGGGGGGGGTTCGAACTACGAGCAGTACTTC. Encoded protein: CATSDFGGGSNYEQYF.

With respect to this clonotype: A read error is likely, as this CDR3 ends without the conserved phenylalanine or tryptophan. No DNA is shown, since the ends of the CDR3 on it are uncertain; the CDR3 is the one TCRdb lists. The genes are TRBV6-5 and TRBJ2-3; the table calls TRBD2, which could not be checked here. 10 amino acids form the CDR3, both terminal residues included. The germline CDR1 and CDR2 sequences are MNHEY and SVGAGI. The CDR3 sequence: CASGSGLAGK.

In its sample, this clonotype was seen many times. The chain recombines TRBV10-2 with TRBJ1-4, with TRBD1 identical over 7 bases. The CDR3 loop spans 13 amino acids. With 4 bases clipped from V and 8 bases from J, the junction kept 4 bases outside the gene matches. Germline V CDR1 and CDR2: WSHSY, SAAADI. CDR3 in DNA: TGCGCCAGCAGTGTTACAGGGGAGGAAAAACTGTTTTTT. Translating it yields CASSVTGEEKLFF.

The J gene is TRBJ1-4, the V gene TRBV7-3; maybe TRBD1 (6 bases). Germline V gives CDR1 SGHTA, CDR2 FQGTGA. V was clipped by 1 base and J by 8 bases, with 11 bases between them. CDR3 length: 14 amino acids. This CDR3 is CASSLIGGTEKLFF. CDR3 nucleotide sequence: TGTGCCAGCAGCTTAATAGGGGGTACGGAAAAACTGTTTTTT. The complete variable domain, with remaining parts taken from reference TRBV7-3 and TRBJ1-4, reads GAGVSQTPSNKVTEKGKYVELRCDPISGHTALYWYRQSLGQGPEFLIYFQGTGAADDSGLPNDRFFAVRPEGSVSTLKIQRTERGDSAVYLCASSLIGGTEKLFFGSGTQLSVL.

At least ten counts were recorded for this clonotype. V usage is TRBV4-3 and J usage is TRBJ2-7, with unresolved D. Germline V gene data show CDR1 as LGHNA and CDR2 as YSLEER. There are 16 residues in the CDR3. With 0 bases removed from V and 3 bases from J, the gap between germline ends came to 15 bases. The CDR3 bases are TGCGCCAGCAGCCAAGATCTCTCCGGGTGGTTCTACGAGCAGTACTTC. This codes for CASSQDLSGWFYEQYF.

This clonotype was observed many times. The chain is built from TRBV4-3 and TRBJ2-7, with D uncertain. Germline V CDR1 and CDR2: LGHNA, YSLEER. Deletions cut 2 bases from V and 5 bases from J, with 10 bases between. This CDR3 has 13 residues. The CDR3 loop reads CASSQFTGHEQYF. The CDR3 DNA reads TGCGCCAGCAGCCAATTCACCGGGCACGAGCAGTACTTC.

As regards this clonotype: A read error may be the cause here, since a much bigger clone is one base away. This sequence joins TRBV12-5 and TRBJ2-3, with D perhaps matching TRBD1 or TRBD2 (5 bases each). The V gene's germline CDR1 is LGHNT and CDR2 FRNRAP. Trimming cost V 10 bases and J 3 bases, with 14 bases left between them. This CDR3 region has 13 residues. DNA for the CDR3: TGTGCTACGGGGCACGGTGGGACAGATACGCAGTATTTT. Protein sequence: CATGHGGTDTQYF.